A few counts support the clone carrying this T cell receptor (beta chain). These data belong to a study of T-cell reconstitution after alpha-beta-depleted transplantation in children. CDR3 length equals 17 residues. Unmatched junction bases numbered 17, after V lost 5 bases and J lost 5 bases. Unique molecular identifiers were used to barcode this TCRbeta library. MiXCR was run by TCRdb on the PCR reads, yielding one entry per CDR3 protein. Among almost 400,000 distinct CDR3 sequences listed, 20% were seen once. The sequences come from PBMCs from the stem cell graft donor, collected from the stem cell graft. The chain employs TRBV12-3 or TRBV12-4 and TRBJ2-7, with TRBD2 matching over 8 bases. The sequence came from a human donor who donated a stem cell graft to a child with acute myeloid leukemia. The DNA of the CDR3 is TGTGCCAGCAGTCCTACTAGCGGAGTTCTCGGGGTCGACGAGCAGTACTTC. This gives the protein CASSPTSGVLGVDEQYF.